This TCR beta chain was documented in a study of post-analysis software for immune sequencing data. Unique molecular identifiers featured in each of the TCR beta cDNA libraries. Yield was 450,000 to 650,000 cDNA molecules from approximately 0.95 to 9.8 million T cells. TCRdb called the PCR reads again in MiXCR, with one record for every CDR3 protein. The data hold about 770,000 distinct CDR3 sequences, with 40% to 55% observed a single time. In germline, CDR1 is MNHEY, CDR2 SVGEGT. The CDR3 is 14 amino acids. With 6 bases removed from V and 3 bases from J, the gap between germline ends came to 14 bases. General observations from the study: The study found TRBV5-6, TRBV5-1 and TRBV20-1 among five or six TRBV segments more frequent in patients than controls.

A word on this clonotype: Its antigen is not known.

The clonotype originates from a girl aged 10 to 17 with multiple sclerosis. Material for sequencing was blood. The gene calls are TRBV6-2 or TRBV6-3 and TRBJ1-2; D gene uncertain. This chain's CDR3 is CASRHSHLDYGYTF. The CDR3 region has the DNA TGTGCCAGCAGACACAGCCATCTCGACTATGGCTACACCTTC.